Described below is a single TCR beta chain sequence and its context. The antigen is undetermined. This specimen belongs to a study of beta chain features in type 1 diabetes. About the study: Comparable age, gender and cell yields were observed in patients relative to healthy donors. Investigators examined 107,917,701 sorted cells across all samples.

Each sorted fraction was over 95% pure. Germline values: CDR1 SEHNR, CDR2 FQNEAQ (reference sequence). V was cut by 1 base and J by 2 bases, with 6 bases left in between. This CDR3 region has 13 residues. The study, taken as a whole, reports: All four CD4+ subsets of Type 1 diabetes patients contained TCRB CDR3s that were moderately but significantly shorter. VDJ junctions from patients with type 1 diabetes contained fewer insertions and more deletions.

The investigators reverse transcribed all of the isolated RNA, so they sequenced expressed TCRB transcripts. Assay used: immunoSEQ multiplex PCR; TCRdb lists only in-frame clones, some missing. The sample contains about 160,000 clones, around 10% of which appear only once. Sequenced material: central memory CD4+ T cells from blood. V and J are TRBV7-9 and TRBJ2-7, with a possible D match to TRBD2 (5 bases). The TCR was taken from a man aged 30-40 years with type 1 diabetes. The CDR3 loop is CASSLEEAYEQYF. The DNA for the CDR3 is TGTGCCAGCAGCTTAGAGGAGGCCTACGAGCAGTACTTC.